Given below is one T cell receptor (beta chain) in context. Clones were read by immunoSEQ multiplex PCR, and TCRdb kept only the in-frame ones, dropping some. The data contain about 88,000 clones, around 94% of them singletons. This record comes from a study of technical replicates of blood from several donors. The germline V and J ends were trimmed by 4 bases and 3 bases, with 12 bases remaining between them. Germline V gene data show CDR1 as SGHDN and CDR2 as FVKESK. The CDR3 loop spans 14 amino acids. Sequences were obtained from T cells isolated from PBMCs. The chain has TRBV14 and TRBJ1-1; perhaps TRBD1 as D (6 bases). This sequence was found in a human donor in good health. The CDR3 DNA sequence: TGTGCCAGCAGCCTCTGGGGGCTTCACACTGAAGCTTTCTTT. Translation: CASSLWGLHTEAFF.